The 21 T cell receptor beta chains below all came from one sample that was sequenced in a study of blood T cell repertoires in COVID-19. Sequencing used immunoSEQ multiplex PCR; TCRdb keeps in-frame clones, though not all of them. This table holds about 260,000 clones, about 89% found once. The source material was peripheral blood. The receptors stem from a man aged 35-49 years with active or convalescent COVID-19.

The chain combines TRBV27 with TRBJ1-6; perhaps TRBD1 as D (5 bases). Germline assignment: CDR1 MNHEY and CDR2 SMNVEV (reference sequence). The CDR3 extends over 16 amino acids. The V and J ends lost 2 bases and 5 bases respectively, with 13 bases between them. The CDR3 loop is CASSLIAGIHNSPLHF. CDR3 DNA sequence: TGTGCCAGCAGTTTAATAGCAGGGATCCATAATTCACCCCTCCACTTT.

This sequence joins TRBV4-1 and TRBJ2-7; no clear D gene. The germline V gene has CDR1 MGHRA and CDR2 YSYEKL. The CDR3 runs 16 residues. The V end was cut by 0 bases, the J end by 2 bases, with 14 bases between. The CDR3 reads CASSQEIAGGTYEQYF. CDR3 bases: TGCGCCAGCAGCCAAGAAATCGCAGGTGGAACCTACGAGCAGTACTTC.

The rearrangement joins TRBV6-5 to TRBJ2-1, with 8 bases matching TRBD2. Germline V gene lookup returns CDR1 MNHEY and CDR2 SVGAGI. Losses at the gene ends were 3 bases for V and 7 bases for J; bases not matched to a gene: 8. CDR3 size: 15 residues. The CDR3 is CASSYEAGVRNEQFF. CDR3 DNA sequence: TGTGCCAGCAGTTATGAAGCGGGGGTACGGAATGAGCAGTTCTTC.

This clone occurred once. V gene TRBV6-5 combines with J gene TRBJ1-2; 8 nucleotides agree with TRBD1. V lost 5 bases, J lost 6 bases, and 8 bases stayed unmatched. CDR3 length equals 14 residues. The germline gives CDR1 MNHEY, CDR2 SVGAGI. The CDR3 loop is CASSPLGQGNGYTF. The CDR3 DNA follows: TGTGCCAGCAGTCCCCTCGGACAGGGTAATGGCTACACCTTC.

This chain uses TRBV13 with TRBJ2-3; no clear D gene. The CDR3 is made up of 14 amino acids. CDR1 and CDR2 from the germline V gene are PRHDT and FYEKMQ (reference sequence). Trimming stripped 7 bases from V and 0 bases from J, with 11 bases between. The DNA of the CDR3 is TGTGCCAGCAAGAGTAAAGCTAGCACAGATACGCAGTATTTT. Amino acids: CASKSKASTDTQYF.

This clone came up a few times. V gene TRBV5-1 combines with J gene TRBJ1-4; D might be TRBD1 (6 bases). Germline loops: CDR1 SGHRS, CDR2 YFSETQ. Trimming pared 2 bases from V and 4 bases from J, leaving 9 bases between. This CDR3 has 14 residues. CDR3 nucleotide sequence: TGCGCCAGCAGCTTCGGACAGATTAATGAAAAACTGTTTTTT. Translated, it gives CASSFGQINEKLFF.

J is TRBJ1-6 and V is TRBV7-8; D is possibly TRBD1 (5 bases). Trimming shortened V by 5 bases and J by 7 bases, and 15 bases separated the two germline ends. Germline CDR1 reads SGHVS; CDR2 reads FQNEAQ. The CDR3 sequence is 15 residues long. The CDR3 sequence: CASSAGDGANSPLHF. The CDR3 nucleotides are TGTGCCAGCAGCGCGGGGGACGGCGCGAATTCACCCCTCCACTTT.

The chain has TRBV25-1 and TRBJ1-5, with D hard to call. The CDR3 loop spans 14 amino acids. The V and J ends lost 1 base and 3 bases respectively, with 7 bases between them. Germline CDR1 is MGHDK and CDR2 is SYGVNS. CDR3 protein: CASSEFAVNQPQHF. The CDR3 bases are TGTGCCAGCAGTGAATTTGCAGTCAATCAGCCCCAGCATTTT.

On this clone itself: This sample includes further DNA sequences coding for the same CDR3. The V gene is TRBV6-1, the J gene TRBJ1-5; D remains unclear. V was clipped by 2 bases and J by 0 bases, with 2 bases between them. The CDR3 runs 13 residues. The germline V gene has CDR1 MNHNS and CDR2 SASEGT. DNA for the CDR3: TGTGCCAGCAGTGAATATAGCAATCAGCCCCAGCATTTT. It encodes CASSEYSNQPQHF.

V and J are TRBV27 and TRBJ2-5; 11 bases fit TRBD2. The V gene end was trimmed by 5 bases and the J gene end by 2 bases; junction bases not matched to a gene: 10. This CDR3 spans 17 amino acids. The germline V gene encodes CDR1 MNHEY and CDR2 SMNVEV (reference sequence). The CDR3 spells CASSPRALAGGQETQYF. CDR3 coding DNA: TGTGCCAGCAGTCCTCGGGCCCTAGCGGGAGGTCAAGAGACCCAGTACTTC.

The genes are TRBV6-6 and TRBJ1-2; 7 bases line up with TRBD1. The CDR3 extends over 16 amino acids. Unmatched junction bases numbered 15, after V lost 5 bases and J lost 6 bases. The germline gives CDR1 MNHNY, CDR2 SVGAGI (reference sequence). The CDR3 sequence is CASSRKAWDSFNGYTF. CDR3 nucleotides: TGTGCCAGCAGTCGAAAAGCTTGGGACAGCTTTAATGGCTACACCTTC.

The chain links TRBV9 to TRBJ1-2; 9 bases are shared with TRBD1. Germline-derived CDR1 and CDR2 are SGDLS and YYNGEE. Losses at the gene ends were 3 bases for V and 2 bases for J; bases not matched to a gene: 5. This CDR3 comprises 15 residues. In DNA form, the CDR3 reads TGTGCCAGCAGCGCTCGACAGGGGGGAAACTATGGCTACACCTTC. This codes for CASSARQGGNYGYTF.

The table lists this clone with a few counts. This CDR3 is CASSTSSSWDEQYF. As DNA, the CDR3 is TGTGCCAGCAGCACTAGCTCAAGCTGGGACGAGCAGTACTTC. This sequence joins TRBV7-9 and TRBJ2-7; TRBD2 might be the D (6 bases). This CDR3 has 14 residues. V shed 5 bases and J shed 5 bases, with 16 bases lying between them. CDR1 and CDR2 from the germline V gene are SEHNR and FQNEAQ (reference sequence).

This sequence joins TRBV24-1 and TRBJ2-5, with D tentatively TRBD1 (6 bases). V was pared by 4 bases and J by 3 bases, with 8 bases between. The germline CDR1 and CDR2 sequences are KGHDR and SFDVKD. The CDR3 spans 13 residues. In DNA, the CDR3 is TGTGCCACCAGTGACCCAGGGGAAGAGACCCAGTACTTC. Protein: CATSDPGEETQYF.

The sample holds one count of this clone. J is TRBJ2-3 and V is TRBV24-1, with 11 nucleotides matching TRBD1. Unmatched junction bases numbered 6, after V lost 3 bases and J lost 5 bases. CDR1 is KGHDR and CDR2 is SFDVKD in the germline V gene. The CDR3 runs to 16 residues. CDR3 nucleotides: TGTGCCACCAGTGATGCCGGGACAGGGGGAATAGATACGCAGTATTTT. This gives the protein CATSDAGTGGIDTQYF.

With respect to this clone: Germline is not matched at one junction end, which may reflect a read error. V is TRBV7-9 and J is TRBJ1-2; TRBD1 matches 10 bases. The CDR3 loop spans 12 amino acids. Germline values: CDR1 SEHNR, CDR2 FQNEAQ (reference sequence). For the CDR3, the DNA is TGTGCCAGCAGCTTAGAATTTGGGACAGGGGACTTC. The encoded protein is CASSLEFGTGDF.

This chain links TRBV18 with TRBJ1-2; a possible D gene is TRBD1 (6 bases). Trimming removed 3 bases from V and 7 bases from J, with 15 bases in between. Germline CDR1 reads KGHSH; CDR2 reads LQKENI. The CDR3 spans 14 residues. In DNA form, the CDR3 reads TGTGCCAGCTCACCTCGGACAGAGGCCCGTGGCTACACCTTC. This translates into CASSPRTEARGYTF.

V usage is TRBV28 and J usage is TRBJ2-6; D is unclear. The CDR3 spans 15 residues. Germline CDR1 MDHEN, CDR2 SYDVKM. V lost 5 bases and J lost 2, with 10 bases in between. CDR3 sequence (DNA): TGTGCCAGCAGTGACATCCGTCCTGGGGCCAACGTCCTGACTTTC. Its translation is CASSDIRPGANVLTF.

The CDR3 coding sequence is TGTGCCAGCAGCTTGGTACTGGGGACATTGGCCACTGAAGCTTTCTTT. Its protein product is CASSLVLGTLATEAFF. This chain connects TRBV5-4 to TRBJ1-1, with D possibly being TRBD1 (6 bases). The CDR3 has 16 amino acids. Trimming removed 0 bases at V and 4 bases at J, with 16 bases between. Germline lookup yields CDR1 SGHNT and CDR2 YYREEE (reference sequence). The whole variable domain, filled in from reference TRBV5-4 and TRBJ1-1, reads ETGVTQSPTHLIKTRGQQVTLRCSSQSGHNTVSWYQQALGQGPQFIFQYYREEENGRGNFPPRFSGLQFPNYSSELNVNALELDDSALYLCASSLVLGTLATEAFFGQGTRLTVV.

V is TRBV4-1 and J is TRBJ1-5; 7 bases line up with TRBD1. CDR1 and CDR2 from the germline V gene are MGHRA and YSYEKL. This CDR3 has 14 amino acids. V was clipped by 4 bases and J by 3 bases; unmatched bases: 3. The CDR3 sequence is CASSLGQINQPQHF. CDR3 coding DNA: TGCGCCAGCAGCCTGGGACAGATCAATCAGCCCCAGCATTTT.

The rearrangement links TRBV19 to TRBJ1-1; 8 bases are a match to TRBD1. The ends lost 3 bases at V and 0 bases at J; junction bases unmatched: 6. The CDR3 is 16 amino acids. Germline assignment: CDR1 LNHDA and CDR2 SQIVND (reference sequence). The CDR3 region has the DNA TGTGCCAGTAGTATCTTGTCAGGGGGCTTGAACACTGAAGCTTTCTTT. As protein: CASSILSGGLNTEAFF.